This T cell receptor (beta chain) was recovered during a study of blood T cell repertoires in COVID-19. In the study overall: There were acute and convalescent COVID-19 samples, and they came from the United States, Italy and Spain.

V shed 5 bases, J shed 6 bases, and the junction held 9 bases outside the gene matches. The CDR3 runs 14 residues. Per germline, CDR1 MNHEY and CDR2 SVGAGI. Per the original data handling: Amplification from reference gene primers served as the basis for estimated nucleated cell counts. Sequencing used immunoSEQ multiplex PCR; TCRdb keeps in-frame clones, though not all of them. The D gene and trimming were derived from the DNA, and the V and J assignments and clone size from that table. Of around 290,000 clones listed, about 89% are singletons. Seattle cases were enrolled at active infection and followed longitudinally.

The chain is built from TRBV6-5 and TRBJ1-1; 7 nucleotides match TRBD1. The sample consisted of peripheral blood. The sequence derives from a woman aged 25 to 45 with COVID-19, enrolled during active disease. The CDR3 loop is CASSMTGRGAEAFF. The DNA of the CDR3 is TGTGCCAGCAGTATGACAGGGCGAGGCGCTGAAGCTTTCTTT.